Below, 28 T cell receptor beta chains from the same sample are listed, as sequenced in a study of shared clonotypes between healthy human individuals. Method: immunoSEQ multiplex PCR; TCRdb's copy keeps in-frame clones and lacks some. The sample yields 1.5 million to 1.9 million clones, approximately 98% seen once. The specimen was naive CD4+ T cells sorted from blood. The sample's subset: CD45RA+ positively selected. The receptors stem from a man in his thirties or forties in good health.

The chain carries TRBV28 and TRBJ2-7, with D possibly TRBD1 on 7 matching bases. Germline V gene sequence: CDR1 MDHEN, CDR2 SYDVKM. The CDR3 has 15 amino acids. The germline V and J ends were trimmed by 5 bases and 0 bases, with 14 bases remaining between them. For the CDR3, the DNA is TGTGCCAGCAGTCCCAGGGGGGAGGCCTCCTACGAGCAGTACTTC. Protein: CASSPRGEASYEQYF. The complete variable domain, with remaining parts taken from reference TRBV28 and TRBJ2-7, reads DVKVTQSSRYLVKRTGEKVFLECVQDMDHENMFWYRQDPGLGLRLIYFSYDVKMKEKGDIPEGYSVSREKKERFSLILESASTNQTSMYLCASSPRGEASYEQYFGPGTRLTVT.

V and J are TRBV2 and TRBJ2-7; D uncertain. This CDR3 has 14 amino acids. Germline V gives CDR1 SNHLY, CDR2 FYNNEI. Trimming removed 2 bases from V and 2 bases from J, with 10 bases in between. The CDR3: CASSEWSETYEQYF. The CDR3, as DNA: TGTGCCAGCAGTGAATGGTCTGAGACCTACGAGCAGTACTTC.

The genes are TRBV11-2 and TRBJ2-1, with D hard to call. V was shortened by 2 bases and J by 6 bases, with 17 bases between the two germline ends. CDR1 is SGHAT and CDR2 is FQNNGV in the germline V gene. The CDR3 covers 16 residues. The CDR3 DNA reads TGTGCCAGCAGCTTACGTTCAGGATTTAGTTTCAATGAGCAGTTCTTC. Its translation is CASSLRSGFSFNEQFF.

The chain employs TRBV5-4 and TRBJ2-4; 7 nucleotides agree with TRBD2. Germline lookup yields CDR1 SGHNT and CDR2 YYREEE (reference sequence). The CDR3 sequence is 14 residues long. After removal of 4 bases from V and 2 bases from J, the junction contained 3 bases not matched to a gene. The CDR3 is CASSPSGSKNIQYF. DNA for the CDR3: TGTGCCAGCAGCCCTAGCGGATCCAAAAACATTCAGTACTTC.

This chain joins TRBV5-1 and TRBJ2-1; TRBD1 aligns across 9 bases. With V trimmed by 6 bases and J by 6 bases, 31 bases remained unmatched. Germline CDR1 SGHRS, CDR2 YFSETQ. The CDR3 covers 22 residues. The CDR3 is CASNRLGQGMRGESRKINEQFF. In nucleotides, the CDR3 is TGCGCCAGCAACCGGTTAGGACAGGGGATGCGGGGTGAGTCACGGAAAATCAATGAGCAGTTCTTC. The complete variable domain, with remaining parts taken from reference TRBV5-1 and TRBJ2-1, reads KAGVTQTPRYLIKTRGQQVTLSCSPISGHRSVSWYQQTPGQGLQFLFEYFSETQRNKGNFPGRFSGRQFSNSRSEMNVSTLELGDSALYLCASNRLGQGMRGESRKINEQFFGPGTRLTVL.

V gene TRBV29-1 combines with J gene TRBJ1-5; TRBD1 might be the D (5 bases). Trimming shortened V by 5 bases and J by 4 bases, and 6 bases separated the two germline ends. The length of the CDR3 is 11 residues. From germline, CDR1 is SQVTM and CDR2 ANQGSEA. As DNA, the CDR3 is TGCAGCGTTCCAGGGAATCAGCCCCAGCATTTT. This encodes CSVPGNQPQHF.

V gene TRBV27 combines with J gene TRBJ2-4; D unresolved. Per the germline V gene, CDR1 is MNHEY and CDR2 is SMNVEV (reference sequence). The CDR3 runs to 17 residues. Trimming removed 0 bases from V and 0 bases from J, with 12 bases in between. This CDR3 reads CASSLSARILAKNIQYF. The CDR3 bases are TGTGCCAGCAGTTTATCGGCCAGAATCCTAGCCAAAAACATTCAGTACTTC.

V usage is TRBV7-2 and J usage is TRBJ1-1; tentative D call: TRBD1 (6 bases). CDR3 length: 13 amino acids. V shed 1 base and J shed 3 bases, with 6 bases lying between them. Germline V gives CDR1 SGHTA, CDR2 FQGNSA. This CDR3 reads CASSLEGDTEAFF. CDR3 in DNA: TGTGCCAGCAGCTTAGAGGGGGACACTGAAGCTTTCTTT. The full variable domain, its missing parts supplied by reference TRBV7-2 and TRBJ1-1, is GAGVSQSPSNKVTEKGKDVELRCDPISGHTALYWYRQSLGQGLEFLIYFQGNSAPDKSGLPSDRFSAERTGGSVSTLTIQRTQQEDSAVYLCASSLEGDTEAFFGQGTRLTVV.

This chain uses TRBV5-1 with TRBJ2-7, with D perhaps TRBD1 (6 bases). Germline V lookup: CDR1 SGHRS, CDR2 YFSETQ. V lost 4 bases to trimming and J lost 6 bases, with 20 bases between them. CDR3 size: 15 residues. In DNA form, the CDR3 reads TGCGCCAGCAGCGCCGGGACATATCTGCTTGGCGAGCAGTACTTC. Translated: CASSAGTYLLGEQYF.

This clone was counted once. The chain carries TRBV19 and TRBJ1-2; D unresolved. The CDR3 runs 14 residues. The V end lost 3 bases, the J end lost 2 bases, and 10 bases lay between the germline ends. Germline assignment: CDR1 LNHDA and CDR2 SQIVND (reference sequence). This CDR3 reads CASSILGRNYGYTF. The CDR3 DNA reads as TGTGCCAGTAGTATCCTAGGACGGAACTATGGCTACACCTTC.

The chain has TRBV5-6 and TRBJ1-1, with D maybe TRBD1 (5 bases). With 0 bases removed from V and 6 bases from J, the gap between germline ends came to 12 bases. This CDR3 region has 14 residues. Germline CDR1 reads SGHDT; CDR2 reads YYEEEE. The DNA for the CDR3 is TGTGCCAGCAGCTTGGCGGGGGATAGTGCTGAAGCTTTCTTT. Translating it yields CASSLAGDSAEAFF.

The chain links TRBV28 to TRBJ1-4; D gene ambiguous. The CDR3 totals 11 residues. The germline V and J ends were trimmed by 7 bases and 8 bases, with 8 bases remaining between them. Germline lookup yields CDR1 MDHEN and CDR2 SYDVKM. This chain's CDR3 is CASTEREKLFF. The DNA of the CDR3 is TGTGCCAGCACCGAACGCGAAAAACTGTTTTTT.

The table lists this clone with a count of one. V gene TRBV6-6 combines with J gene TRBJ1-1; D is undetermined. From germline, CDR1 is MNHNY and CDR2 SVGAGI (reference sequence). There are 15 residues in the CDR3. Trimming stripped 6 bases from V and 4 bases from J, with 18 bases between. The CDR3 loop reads CASSHSPLVGTEAFF. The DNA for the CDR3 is TGTGCCAGCAGCCACTCCCCCCTCGTTGGCACTGAAGCTTTCTTT.

CDR3 region: CASSVGTGNAGNIQYF. CDR3 DNA: TGTGCCAGCAGCGTAGGGACAGGAAACGCAGGAAACATTCAGTACTTC. The chain couples TRBV9 to TRBJ2-4, with 7 bases identical to TRBD1. This CDR3 region has 16 residues. The germline CDR1 and CDR2 sequences are SGDLS and YYNGEE. V was clipped by 0 bases and J by 6 bases; unmatched bases: 9.

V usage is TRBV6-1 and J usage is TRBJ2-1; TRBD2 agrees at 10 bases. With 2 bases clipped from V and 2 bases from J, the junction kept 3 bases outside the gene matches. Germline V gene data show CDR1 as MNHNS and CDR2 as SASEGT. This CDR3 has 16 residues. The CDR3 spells CASSELAGDPYNEQFF. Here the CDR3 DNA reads TGTGCCAGCAGTGAACTAGCGGGAGACCCCTACAATGAGCAGTTCTTC.

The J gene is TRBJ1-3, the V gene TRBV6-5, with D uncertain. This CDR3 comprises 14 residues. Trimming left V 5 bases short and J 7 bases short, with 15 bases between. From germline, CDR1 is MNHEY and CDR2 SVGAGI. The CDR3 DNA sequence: TGTGCCAGCAGTACAGTGGCTCGCGGCAACACCATATATTTT. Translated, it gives CASSTVARGNTIYF.

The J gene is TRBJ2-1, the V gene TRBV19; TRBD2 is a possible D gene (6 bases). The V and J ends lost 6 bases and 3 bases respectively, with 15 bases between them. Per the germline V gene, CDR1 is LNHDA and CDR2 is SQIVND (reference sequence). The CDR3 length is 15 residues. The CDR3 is CASSKSLASYNEQFF. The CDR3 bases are TGTGCCAGTAGCAAGTCGCTAGCGAGCTACAATGAGCAGTTCTTC.

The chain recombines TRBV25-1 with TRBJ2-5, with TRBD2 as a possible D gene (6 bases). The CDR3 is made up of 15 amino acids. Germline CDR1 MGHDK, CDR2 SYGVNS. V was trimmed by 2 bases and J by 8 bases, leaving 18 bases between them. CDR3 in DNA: TGTGCCAGCAGTGAAAGGCTTCAGGGCGGGGATACCCAGTACTTC. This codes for CASSERLQGGDTQYF.

This CDR3 reads CASSPQTLIIYGYTF. CDR3 nucleotides: TGTGCCAGCAGCCCCCAGACTCTCATAATCTATGGCTACACCTTC. The V gene is TRBV6-5, the J gene TRBJ1-2; D is unresolved. The CDR3 has 15 residues. CDR1 and CDR2 from the germline V gene are MNHEY and SVGAGI. Trimming pared 6 bases from V and 4 bases from J, leaving 18 bases between.

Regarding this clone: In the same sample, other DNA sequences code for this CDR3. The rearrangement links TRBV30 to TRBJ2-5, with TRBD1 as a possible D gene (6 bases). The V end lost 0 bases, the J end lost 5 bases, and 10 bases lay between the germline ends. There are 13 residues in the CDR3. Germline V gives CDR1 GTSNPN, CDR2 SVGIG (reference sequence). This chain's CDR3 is CAWSVRQGETQYF. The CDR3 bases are TGTGCCTGGAGTGTAAGGCAGGGGGAGACCCAGTACTTC.

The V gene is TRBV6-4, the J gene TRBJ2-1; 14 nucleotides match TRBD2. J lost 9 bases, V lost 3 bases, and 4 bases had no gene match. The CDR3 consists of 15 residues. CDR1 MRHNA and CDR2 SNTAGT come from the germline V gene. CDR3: CASSETSGRAGEQFF. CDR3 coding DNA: TGTGCCAGCAGTGAGACTAGCGGGAGGGCCGGTGAGCAGTTCTTC.

The DNA of the CDR3 is TGTGCCAGCAGTCGACTCCTCCCGGGAGCCAGCTCCTACAATGAGCAGTTCTTC. Residues: CASSRLLPGASSYNEQFF. V is TRBV27 and J is TRBJ2-1; D might be TRBD2 (6 bases). Looked up from germline, CDR1 is MNHEY and CDR2 is SMNVEV (reference sequence). The V end lost 5 bases, the J end lost 0 bases, and 20 bases lay between the germline ends. This CDR3 contains 18 residues.

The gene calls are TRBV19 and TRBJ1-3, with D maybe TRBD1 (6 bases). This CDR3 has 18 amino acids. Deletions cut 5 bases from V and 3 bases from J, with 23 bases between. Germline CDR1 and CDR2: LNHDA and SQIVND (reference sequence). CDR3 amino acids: CASSFLRTEGGSGNTIYF. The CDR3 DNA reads TGTGCCAGTAGTTTCCTCCGGACAGAGGGGGGAAGTGGAAACACCATATATTTT.

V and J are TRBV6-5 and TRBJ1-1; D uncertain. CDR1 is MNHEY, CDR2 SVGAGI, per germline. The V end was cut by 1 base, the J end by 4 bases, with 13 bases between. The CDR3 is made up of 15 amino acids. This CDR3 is CASSYWGGEGTEAFF. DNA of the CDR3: TGTGCCAGCAGTTACTGGGGTGGGGAGGGCACTGAAGCTTTCTTT.

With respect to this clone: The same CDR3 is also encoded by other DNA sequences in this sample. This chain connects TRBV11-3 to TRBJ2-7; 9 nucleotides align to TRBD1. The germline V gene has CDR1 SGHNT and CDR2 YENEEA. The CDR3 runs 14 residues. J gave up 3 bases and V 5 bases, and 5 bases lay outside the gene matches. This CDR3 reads CASSPGQGSYEQYF. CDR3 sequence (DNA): TGTGCCAGCAGCCCGGGACAGGGAAGCTACGAGCAGTACTTC.

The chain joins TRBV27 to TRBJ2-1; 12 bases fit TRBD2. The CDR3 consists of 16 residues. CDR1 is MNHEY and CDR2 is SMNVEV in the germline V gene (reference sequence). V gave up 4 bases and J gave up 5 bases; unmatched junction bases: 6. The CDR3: CASSSLGLAGNNEQFF. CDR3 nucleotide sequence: TGTGCCAGCAGTTCCCTCGGACTAGCGGGAAACAATGAGCAGTTCTTC.

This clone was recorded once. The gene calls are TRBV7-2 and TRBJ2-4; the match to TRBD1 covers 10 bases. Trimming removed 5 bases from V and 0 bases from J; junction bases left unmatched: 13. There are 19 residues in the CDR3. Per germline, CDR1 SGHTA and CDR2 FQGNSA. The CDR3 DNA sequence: TGTGCCAGCAGCCCGAGGGGGACAGGGGACAGACTAGCCAAAAACATTCAGTACTTC. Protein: CASSPRGTGDRLAKNIQYF.

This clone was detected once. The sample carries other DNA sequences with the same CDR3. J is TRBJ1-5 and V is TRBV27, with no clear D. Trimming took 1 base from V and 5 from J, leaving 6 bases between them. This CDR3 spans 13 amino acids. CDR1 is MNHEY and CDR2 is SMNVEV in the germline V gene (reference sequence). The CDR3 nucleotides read TGTGCCAGCAGTTTATTGAGAGATCAGCCCCAGCATTTT. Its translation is CASSLLRDQPQHF.